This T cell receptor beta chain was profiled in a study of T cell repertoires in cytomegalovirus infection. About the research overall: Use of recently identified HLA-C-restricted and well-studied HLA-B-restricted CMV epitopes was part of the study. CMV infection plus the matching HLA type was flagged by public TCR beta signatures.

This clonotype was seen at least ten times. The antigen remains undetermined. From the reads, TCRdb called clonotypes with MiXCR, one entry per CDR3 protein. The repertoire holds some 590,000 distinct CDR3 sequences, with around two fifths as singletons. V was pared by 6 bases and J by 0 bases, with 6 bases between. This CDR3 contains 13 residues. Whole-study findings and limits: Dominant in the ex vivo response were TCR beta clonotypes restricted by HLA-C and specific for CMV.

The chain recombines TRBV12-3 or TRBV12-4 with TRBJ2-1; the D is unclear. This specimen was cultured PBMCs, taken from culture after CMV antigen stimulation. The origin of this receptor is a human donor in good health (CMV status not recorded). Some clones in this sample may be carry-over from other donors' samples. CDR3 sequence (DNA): TGTGCCAGCAGCCTGATCTCCTACAATGAGCAGTTCTTC. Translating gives CASSLISYNEQFF.